This T cell receptor beta chain was captured by sequencing in a study of vaccination and CD4 T cells after COVID-19. Overall study context: Four females and six males made up the convalescents, with two Hispanic.

Cultured CD4+ T cell DNA underwent sequencing with the Oncomine TCR Beta short-read assay. CD4+ T cells were cultured, and genomic DNA was extracted from them. One entry per CDR3 protein, called by TCRdb with MiXCR from the PCR reads. The sample includes 9,000 to 13,000 distinct CDR3 sequences, 54% of them seen just once. Treatment reported: approximately nine-day PBMC culture with coronavirus spike peptide pools or control peptides (ViraFEST assay). Following expansion of antigen-specific T cells with peptide pools, ViraFEST then sequenced TCRs. About this clonotype itself: Its antigen is currently unknown.

This TCR was recovered from a human donor who had recovered from COVID-19. What was sequenced was CD4+ T cells from blood, cultured in vitro.

CDR3 sequence reads: CASSIPGLAGVDEQFF. The DNA for the CDR3 is TGTGCCAGTAGTATCCCGGGACTAGCGGGAGTGGATGAGCAGTTCTTC. The chain carries TRBV19 and TRBJ2-1, with TRBD2 identical over 14 bases. V lost 3 bases to trimming and J lost 8 bases; unmatched junction nucleotides: 6. CDR1 is LNHDA, CDR2 SQIVND, per germline (reference sequence). The CDR3 runs to 16 residues.